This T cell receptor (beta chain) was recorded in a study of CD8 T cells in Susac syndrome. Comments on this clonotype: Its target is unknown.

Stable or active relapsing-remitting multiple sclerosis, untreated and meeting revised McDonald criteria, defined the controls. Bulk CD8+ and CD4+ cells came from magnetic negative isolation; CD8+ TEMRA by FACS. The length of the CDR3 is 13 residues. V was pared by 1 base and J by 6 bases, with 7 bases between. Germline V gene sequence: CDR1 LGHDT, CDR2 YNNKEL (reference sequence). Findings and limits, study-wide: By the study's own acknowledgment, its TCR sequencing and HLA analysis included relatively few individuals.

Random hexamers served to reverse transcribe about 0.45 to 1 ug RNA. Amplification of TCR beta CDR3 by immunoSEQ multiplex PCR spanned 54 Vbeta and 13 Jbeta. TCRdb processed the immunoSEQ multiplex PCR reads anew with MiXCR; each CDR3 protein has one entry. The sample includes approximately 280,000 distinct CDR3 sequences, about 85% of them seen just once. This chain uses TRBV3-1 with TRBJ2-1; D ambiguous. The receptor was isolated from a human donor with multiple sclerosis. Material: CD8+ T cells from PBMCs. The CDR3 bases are TGTGCCAGCAGCCAAGGTTCGAGCAATGAGCAGTTCTTC. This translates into CASSQGSSNEQFF.